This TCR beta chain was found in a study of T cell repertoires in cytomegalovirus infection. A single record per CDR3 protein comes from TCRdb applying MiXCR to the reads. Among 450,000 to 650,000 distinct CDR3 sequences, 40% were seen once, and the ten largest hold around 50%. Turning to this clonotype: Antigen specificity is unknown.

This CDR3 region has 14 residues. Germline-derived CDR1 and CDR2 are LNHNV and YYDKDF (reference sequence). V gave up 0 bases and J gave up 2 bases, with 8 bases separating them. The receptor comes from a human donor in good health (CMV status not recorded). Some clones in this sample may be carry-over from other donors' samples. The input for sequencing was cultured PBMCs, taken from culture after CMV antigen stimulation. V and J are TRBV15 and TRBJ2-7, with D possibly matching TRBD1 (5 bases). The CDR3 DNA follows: TGTGCCACCAGCAGAGACAGGGCCGCCTACGAGCAGTACTTC. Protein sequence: CATSRDRAAYEQYF.